The rows below give T cell receptor beta chains drawn from one sample of a study of vaccination and CD4 T cells after COVID-19. In TCRdb, the PCR reads were re-called with MiXCR into one record per CDR3 protein. The profile covers about 7,000 distinct CDR3 sequences, with roughly 35% appearing a single time and roughly 20% taken by the ten largest. Their antigens are not known. The specimen sequenced was CD4+ T cells from blood, cultured in vitro. Receptors originate from a human donor in good health. Both conserved end residues are part of each CDR3. The D gene is left open where the match is weak. Rows give clone size only sometimes, using once, few, many, or a class for an expanded clone.

V,size,J,D,CDR3,DNA
TRBV7-2,-,TRBJ1-3,-,CASSVLQGYGNTIYF,TGTGCCAGCAGCGTTCTACAGGGTTATGGAAACACCATATATTTT
TRBV4-1,-,TRBJ2-5,TRBD2,CASSRLPPAGGNQETQYF,TGCGCCAGCAGCCGCCTTCCCCCAGCGGGGGGTAACCAAGAGACCCAGTACTTC
TRBV28,few,TRBJ2-7,-,CASISQGNYEQYF,TGTGCCAGCATTTCCCAGGGGAACTACGAGCAGTACTTC
TRBV20-1,-,TRBJ2-3,TRBD2,CSAPGLAGTGTQYF,TGCAGTGCCCCGGGACTAGCGGGAACCGGTACGCAGTATTTT
TRBV7-9,-,TRBJ2-1,-,CASSFADIPGYGDEQFF,TGTGCCAGCAGCTTCGCGGATATTCCCGGGTATGGAGATGAGCAGTTCTTC
TRBV7-9,-,TRBJ1-1,-,CASSRNLGQNEEAFF,TGTGCCAGCAGCCGTAACCTCGGACAGAATGAAGAAGCTTTCTTT
TRBV19,-,TRBJ1-1,-,CASSGDGDTEAFF,TGTGCCAGTAGCGGGGATGGGGACACTGAAGCTTTCTTT
TRBV6-1,-,TRBJ1-1,-,CASSEGGIFREMNTEAFF,TGTGCCAGCAGTGAAGGGGGAATATTCCGGGAGATGAACACTGAAGCTTTCTTT
TRBV20-1,-,TRBJ1-4,TRBD1,CSARPGTGLTNEKLFF,TGCAGTGCTAGACCCGGGACAGGGCTAACTAATGAAAAACTGTTTTTT
TRBV12-3/TRBV12-4,-,TRBJ2-5,-,CASSLSPAVLQETQYF,TGTGCCAGCAGTTTATCGCCAGCGGTGCTCCAAGAGACCCAGTACTTC
TRBV7-2,once,TRBJ1-4,-,CASSRGMGEKLFF,TGTGCCAGCAGCCGAGGCATGGGAGAAAAACTGTTTTTT
TRBV5-6,-,TRBJ2-3,TRBD2,CASSPGSGTRGDTQYF,TGTGCCAGCAGCCCCGGGAGCGGGACGCGGGGAGATACGCAGTATTTT
TRBV6-2/TRBV6-3,-,TRBJ2-7,-,CASQDPGTYEQYF,TGTGCCAGCCAAGACCCGGGAACGTACGAGCAGTACTTC
TRBV7-8,few,TRBJ2-1,TRBD2,CASSSYWTSEFSNEQFF,TGTGCCAGCAGCTCCTACTGGACTAGCGAGTTCTCCAATGAGCAGTTCTTC
TRBV7-2,few,TRBJ1-2,-,CASSLGHRDYGYTF,TGTGCCAGCAGCTTAGGGCACAGGGACTATGGCTACACCTTC
TRBV7-9,few,TRBJ2-7,TRBD1,CASSSRAGQGSYEQYF,TGTGCCAGCAGCTCGAGGGCCGGACAGGGGTCCTACGAGCAGTACTTC
TRBV20-1,-,TRBJ1-2,-,CSAQGLDYGYTF,TGCAGTGCTCAGGGGTTGGACTATGGCTACACCTTC